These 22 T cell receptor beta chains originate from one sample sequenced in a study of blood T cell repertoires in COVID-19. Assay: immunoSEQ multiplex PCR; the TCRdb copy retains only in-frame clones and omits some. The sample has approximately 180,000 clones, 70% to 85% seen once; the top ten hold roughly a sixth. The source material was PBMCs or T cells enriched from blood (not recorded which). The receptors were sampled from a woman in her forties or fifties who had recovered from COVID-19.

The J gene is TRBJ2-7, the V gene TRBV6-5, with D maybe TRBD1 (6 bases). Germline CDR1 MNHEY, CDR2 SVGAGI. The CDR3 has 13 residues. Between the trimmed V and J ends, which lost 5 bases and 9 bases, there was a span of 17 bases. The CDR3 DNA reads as TGTGCCAGCAGTCAAACCCCAGGGGTAAGGCAGTACTTC. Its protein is CASSQTPGVRQYF.

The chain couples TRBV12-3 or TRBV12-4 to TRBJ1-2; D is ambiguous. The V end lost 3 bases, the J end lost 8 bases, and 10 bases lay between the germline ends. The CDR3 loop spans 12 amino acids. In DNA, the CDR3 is TGTGCCAGCAGTTTCGGCGGACTGGGCTACACCTTC. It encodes CASSFGGLGYTF.

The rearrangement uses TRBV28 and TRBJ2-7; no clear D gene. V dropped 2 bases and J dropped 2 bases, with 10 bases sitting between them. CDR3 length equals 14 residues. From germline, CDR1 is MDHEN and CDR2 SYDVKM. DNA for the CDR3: TGTGCCAGCAGTTTAGTCATCCAGGCCTACGAGCAGTACTTC. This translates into CASSLVIQAYEQYF.

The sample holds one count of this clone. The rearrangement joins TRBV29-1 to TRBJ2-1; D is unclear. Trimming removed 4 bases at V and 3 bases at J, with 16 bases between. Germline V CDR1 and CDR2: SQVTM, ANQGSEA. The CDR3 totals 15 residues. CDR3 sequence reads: CSVVHQRANYNEQFF. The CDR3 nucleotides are TGCAGCGTTGTACACCAGCGCGCCAACTACAATGAGCAGTTCTTC.

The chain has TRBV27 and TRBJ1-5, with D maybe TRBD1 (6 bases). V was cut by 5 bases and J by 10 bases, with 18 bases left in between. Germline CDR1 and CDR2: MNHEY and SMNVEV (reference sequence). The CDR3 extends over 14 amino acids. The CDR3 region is CASSLGQLDSPQHF. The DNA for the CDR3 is TGTGCCAGCAGTCTCGGACAGCTTGATTCCCCCCAGCATTTT.

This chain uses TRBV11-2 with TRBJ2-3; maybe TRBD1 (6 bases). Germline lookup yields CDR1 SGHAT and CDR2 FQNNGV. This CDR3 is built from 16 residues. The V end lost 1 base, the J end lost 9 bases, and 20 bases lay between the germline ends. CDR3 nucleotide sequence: TGTGCCAGCAGCTTAGCTGGGGACACCTCGTTGGGGACGCAGTATTTT. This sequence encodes CASSLAGDTSLGTQYF.

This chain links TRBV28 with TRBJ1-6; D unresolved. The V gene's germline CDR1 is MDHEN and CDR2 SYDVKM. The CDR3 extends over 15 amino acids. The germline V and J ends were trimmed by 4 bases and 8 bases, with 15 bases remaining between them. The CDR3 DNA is TGTGCCAGCAGTTCGTTCCCATCGGGAGATTCACCCCTCCACTTT. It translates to CASSSFPSGDSPLHF.

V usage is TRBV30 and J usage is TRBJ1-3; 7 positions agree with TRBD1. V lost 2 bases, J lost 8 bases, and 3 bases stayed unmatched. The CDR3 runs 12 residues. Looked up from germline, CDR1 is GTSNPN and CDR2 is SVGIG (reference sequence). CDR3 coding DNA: TGTGCCTGGAGTACTACAGGGGACACCATATATTTT. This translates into CAWSTTGDTIYF.

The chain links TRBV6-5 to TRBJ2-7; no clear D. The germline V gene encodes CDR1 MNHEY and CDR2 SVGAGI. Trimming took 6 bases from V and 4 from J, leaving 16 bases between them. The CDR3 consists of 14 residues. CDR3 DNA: TGTGCCAGCAGGCGGTCGGCTAGGTTATACGAGCAGTACTTC. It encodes CASRRSARLYEQYF.

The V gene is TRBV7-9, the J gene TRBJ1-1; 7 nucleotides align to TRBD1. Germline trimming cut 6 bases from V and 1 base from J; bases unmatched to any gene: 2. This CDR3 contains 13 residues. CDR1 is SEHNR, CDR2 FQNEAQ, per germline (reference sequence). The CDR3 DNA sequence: TGTGCCAGCAGTTGGACAGGGAACACTGAAGCTTTCTTT. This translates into CASSWTGNTEAFF. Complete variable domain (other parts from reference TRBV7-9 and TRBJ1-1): DTGVSQNPRHKITKRGQNVTFRCDPISEHNRLYWYRQTLGQGPEFLTYFQNEAQLEKSRLLSDRFSAERPKGSFSTLEIQRTEQGDSAMYLCASSWTGNTEAFFGQGTRLTVV.

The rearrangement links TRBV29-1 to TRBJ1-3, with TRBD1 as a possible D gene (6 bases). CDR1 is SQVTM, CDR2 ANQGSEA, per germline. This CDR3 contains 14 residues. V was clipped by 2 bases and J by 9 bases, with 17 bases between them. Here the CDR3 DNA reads TGCAGCGTTGAATATGGGCAGGGGCAGGGCACCATATATTTT. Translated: CSVEYGQGQGTIYF.

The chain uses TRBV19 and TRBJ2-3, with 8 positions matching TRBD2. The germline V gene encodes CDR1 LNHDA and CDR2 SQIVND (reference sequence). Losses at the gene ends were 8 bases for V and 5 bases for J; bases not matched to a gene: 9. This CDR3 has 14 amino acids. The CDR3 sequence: CASSAGEGGDTQYF. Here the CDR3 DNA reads TGTGCCAGTTCAGCGGGAGAAGGGGGAGATACGCAGTATTTT.

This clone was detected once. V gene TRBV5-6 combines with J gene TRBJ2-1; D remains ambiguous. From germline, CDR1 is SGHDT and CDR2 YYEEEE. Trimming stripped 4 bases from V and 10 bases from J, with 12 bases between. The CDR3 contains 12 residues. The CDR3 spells CASSPRGPEQFF. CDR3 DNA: TGTGCCAGCAGCCCCCGAGGCCCAGAGCAGTTCTTC.

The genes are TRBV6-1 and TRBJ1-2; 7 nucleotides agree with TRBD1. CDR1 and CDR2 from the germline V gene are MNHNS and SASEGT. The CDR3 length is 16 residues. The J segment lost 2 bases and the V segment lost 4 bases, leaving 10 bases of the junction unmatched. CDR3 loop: CASSVSLGQINYGYTF. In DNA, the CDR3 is TGTGCCAGCAGTGTGTCTTTGGGACAGATCAACTATGGCTACACCTTC.

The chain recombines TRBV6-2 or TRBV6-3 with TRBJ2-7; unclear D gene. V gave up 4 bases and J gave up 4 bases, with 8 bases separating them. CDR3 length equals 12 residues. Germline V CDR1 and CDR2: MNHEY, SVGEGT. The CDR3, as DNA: TGTGCCAGCAGTTTGGCTGATTACGAGCAGTACTTC. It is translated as CASSLADYEQYF.

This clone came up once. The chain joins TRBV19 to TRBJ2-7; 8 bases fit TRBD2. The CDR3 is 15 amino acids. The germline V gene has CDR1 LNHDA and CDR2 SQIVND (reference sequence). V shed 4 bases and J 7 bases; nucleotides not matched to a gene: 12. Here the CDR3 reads CASSTQGTRGLEQYF. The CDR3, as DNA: TGTGCCAGTAGTACCCAAGGGACTAGAGGTCTGGAGCAGTACTTC.

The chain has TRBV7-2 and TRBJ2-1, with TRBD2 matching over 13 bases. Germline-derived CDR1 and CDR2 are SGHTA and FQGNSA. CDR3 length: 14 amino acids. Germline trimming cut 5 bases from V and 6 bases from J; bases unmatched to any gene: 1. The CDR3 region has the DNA TGTGCCAGCAGCACTAGCGGGAGGGGCAATGAGCAGTTCTTC. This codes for CASSTSGRGNEQFF.

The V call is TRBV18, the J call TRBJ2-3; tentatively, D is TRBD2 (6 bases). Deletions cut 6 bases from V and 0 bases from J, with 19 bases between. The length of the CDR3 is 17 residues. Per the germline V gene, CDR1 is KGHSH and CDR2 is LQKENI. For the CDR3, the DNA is TGTGCCAGCTCCCAAACTAGCTATGTCGGTAGCACAGATACGCAGTATTTT. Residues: CASSQTSYVGSTDTQYF.

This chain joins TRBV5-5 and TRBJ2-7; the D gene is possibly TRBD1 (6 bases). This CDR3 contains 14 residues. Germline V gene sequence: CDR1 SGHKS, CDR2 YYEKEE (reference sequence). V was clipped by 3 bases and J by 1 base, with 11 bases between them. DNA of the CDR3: TGTGCCAGCAGCTCAGGGGCCCCGTCCTACGAGCAGTACTTC. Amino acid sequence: CASSSGAPSYEQYF.

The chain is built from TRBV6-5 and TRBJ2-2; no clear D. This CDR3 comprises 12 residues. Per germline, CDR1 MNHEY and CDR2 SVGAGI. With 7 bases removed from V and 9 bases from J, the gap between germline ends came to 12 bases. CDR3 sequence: CASISPSRELFF. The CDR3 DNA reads TGTGCCAGCATCTCTCCGAGCAGGGAGCTGTTTTTT.

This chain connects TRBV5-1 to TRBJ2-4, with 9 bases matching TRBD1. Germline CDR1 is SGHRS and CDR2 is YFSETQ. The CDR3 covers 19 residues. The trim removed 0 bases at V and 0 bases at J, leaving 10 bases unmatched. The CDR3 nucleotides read TGCGCCAGCAGCTTGGGTCCCGGGACAGGGCCTCTAGCCAAAAACATTCAGTACTTC. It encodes CASSLGPGTGPLAKNIQYF.

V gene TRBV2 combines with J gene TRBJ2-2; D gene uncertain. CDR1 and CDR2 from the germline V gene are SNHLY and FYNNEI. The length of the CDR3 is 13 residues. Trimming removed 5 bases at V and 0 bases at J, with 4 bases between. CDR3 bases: TGTGCCAGCAGTTACACGAACACCGGGGAGCTGTTTTTT. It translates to CASSYTNTGELFF.